This TCR beta chain was profiled in a study of vaccination and CD4 T cells after COVID-19. Cultured CD4+ T cell DNA underwent sequencing with the Oncomine TCR Beta short-read assay. In this case, cultured CD4+ T cells provided the extracted genomic DNA. TCRdb itself ran the PCR reads through MiXCR, one entry per CDR3 protein. Of under 20,000 distinct CDR3 sequences in the sample, about four fifths were seen once. Regarding treatment: approximately nine-day PBMC culture with coronavirus spike peptide pools or control peptides (ViraFEST assay). Points on this clonotype: Antigen: not known.

Germline V CDR1 and CDR2: SNHLY, FYNNEI. Trimming took 3 bases from V and 0 from J, leaving 23 bases between them. The CDR3 runs 19 residues. Sequencing used CD4+ T cells from blood, cultured in vitro, obtained after SARS-CoV-2 vaccination. The source of this sequence is a human donor who received a COVID-19 vaccine. The chain carries TRBV2 and TRBJ1-2; D not certain. The CDR3 DNA reads as TGTGCCAGCAGTGATTTGGCGGGAGGGAGGCCCGCTCCTAACTATGGCTACACCTTC. Its protein product is CASSDLAGGRPAPNYGYTF.